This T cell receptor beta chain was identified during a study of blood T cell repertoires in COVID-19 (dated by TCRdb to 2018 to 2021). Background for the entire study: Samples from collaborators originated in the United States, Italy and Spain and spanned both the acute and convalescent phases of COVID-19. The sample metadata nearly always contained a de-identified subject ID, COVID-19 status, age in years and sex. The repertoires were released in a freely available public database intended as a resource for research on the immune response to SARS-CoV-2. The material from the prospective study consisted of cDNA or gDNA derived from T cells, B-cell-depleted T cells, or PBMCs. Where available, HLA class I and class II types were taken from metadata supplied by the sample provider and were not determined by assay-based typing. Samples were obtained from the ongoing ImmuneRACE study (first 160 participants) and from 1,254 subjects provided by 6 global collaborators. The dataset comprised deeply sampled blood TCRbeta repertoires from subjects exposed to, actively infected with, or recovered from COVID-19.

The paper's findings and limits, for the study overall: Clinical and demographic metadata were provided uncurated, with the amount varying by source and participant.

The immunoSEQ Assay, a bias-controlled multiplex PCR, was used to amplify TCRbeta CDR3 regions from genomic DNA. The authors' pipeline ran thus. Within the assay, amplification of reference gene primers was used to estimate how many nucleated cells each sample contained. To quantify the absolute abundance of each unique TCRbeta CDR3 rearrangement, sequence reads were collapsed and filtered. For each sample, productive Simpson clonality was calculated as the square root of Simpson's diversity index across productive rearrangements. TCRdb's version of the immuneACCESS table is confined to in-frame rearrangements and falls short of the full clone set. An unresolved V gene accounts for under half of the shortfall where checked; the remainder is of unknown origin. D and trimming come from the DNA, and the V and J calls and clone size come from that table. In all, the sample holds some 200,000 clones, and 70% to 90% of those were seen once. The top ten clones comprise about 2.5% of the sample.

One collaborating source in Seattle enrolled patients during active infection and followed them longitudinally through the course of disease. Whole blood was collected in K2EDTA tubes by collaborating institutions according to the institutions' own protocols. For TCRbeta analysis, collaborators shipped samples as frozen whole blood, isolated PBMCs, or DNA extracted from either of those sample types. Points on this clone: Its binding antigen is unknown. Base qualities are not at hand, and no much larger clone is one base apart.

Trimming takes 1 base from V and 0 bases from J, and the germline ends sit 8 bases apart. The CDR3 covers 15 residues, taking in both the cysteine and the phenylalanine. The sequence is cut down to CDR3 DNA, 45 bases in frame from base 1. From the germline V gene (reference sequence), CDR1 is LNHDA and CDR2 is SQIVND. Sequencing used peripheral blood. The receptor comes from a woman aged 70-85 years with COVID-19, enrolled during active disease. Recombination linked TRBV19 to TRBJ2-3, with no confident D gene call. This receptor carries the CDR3 CASSIGLVSTDTQYF. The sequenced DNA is TGTGCCAGTAGTATAGGACTGGTAAGCACAGATACGCAGTATTTT.